These T cell receptor beta chains were read from a single sample in a study of cytomegalovirus exposure and HLA in healthy donors. The data were produced by immunoSEQ multiplex PCR, yet TCRdb's version contains in-frame clones alone and is incomplete. Of some 95,000 clones listed, 55% to 80% are singletons. Sequencing was done on a sample of PBMCs. The origin of the receptors is a female donor in good health and CMV-seronegative. CDR3s include the opening cysteine and the closing phenylalanine or tryptophan. The D gene is left open where the match is weak. Clone size appears in some rows only: once, few, many, or a class for an expanded clone.

clone size,D gene,V gene,J gene,CDR3 DNA,CDR3 protein
.,TRBD2,TRBV28,TRBJ2-3,TGTGCCAGCAGTTCTCCAACCGGGACTAGCGGCACAGATACGCAGTATTTT,CASSSPTGTSGTDTQYF
.,.,TRBV27,TRBJ1-1,TGTGCCAGCAGTCTCTTTCTGAACACTGAAGCTTTCTTT,CASSLFLNTEAFF
.,TRBD2,TRBV18,TRBJ2-3,TGTGCCAGCTCGTCTAGCGGGGGGACCACAGATACGCAGTATTTT,CASSSSGGTTDTQYF
.,TRBD2,TRBV10-3,TRBJ2-2,TGTGCCATCAGTGAGAGAATAGCGGGGGCCAACACCGGGGAGCTGTTTTTT,CAISERIAGANTGELFF
.,TRBD1,TRBV6-5,TRBJ1-5,TGTGCCAGCCGCAAGCAGGGGACAGGGGTTCAGCCCCAGCATTTT,CASRKQGTGVQPQHF
.,.,TRBV28,TRBJ1-5,TGTGCCAGCACCACCGCGGGGGGGCGCAATCAGCCCCAGCATTTT,CASTTAGGRNQPQHF
once,TRBD2,TRBV7-6,TRBJ2-7,TGTGCCAGCAGCCCCGGGACTAGCGGGACCTACGAGCAGTACTTC,CASSPGTSGTYEQYF
.,TRBD1,TRBV2,TRBJ1-2,TGTGCCAGCAGGGGACAGGGGCCGTATTCGAGCTACACCTTC,CASRGQGPYSSYTF
.,.,TRBV29-1,TRBJ2-2,TGCAGCGTCCTCATCTATGACGGGGAGCTGTTTTTT,CSVLIYDGELFF
few,TRBD1,TRBV4-1,TRBJ1-5,TGCGCCAGCAGCCTCTCCAGGGGGGTCAATCAGCCCCAGCATTTT,CASSLSRGVNQPQHF
.,.,TRBV7-7,TRBJ2-1,TGTGCTAGCAGCTTAGCGGCAGGGGGTAGAAGGAGTGAGCAGTTCTTC,CASSLAAGGRRSEQFF
.,TRBD1,TRBV30,TRBJ1-2,TGTGCCTGGTCCCGACAGGGGATCTATGGCTACACCTTC,CAWSRQGIYGYTF
few,TRBD1,TRBV6-6,TRBJ2-7,TGTGCCAGCAGGGACCGGACAGGGGGGACCTACGAGCAGTACTTC,CASRDRTGGTYEQYF
.,.,TRBV5-6,TRBJ2-7,TGTGCCAGCAGCCCGAGCCCCCTCTACGAGCAGTACTTC,CASSPSPLYEQYF
.,TRBD1,TRBV6-1,TRBJ1-2,TGTGCCAGCAGTGGTATCGCAGGGGGCGGTGGCTACACCTTC,CASSGIAGGGGYTF
.,.,TRBV5-1,TRBJ1-6,TGCGCCAGCAGCCCCCACGGGGGGTCACCCCTCCACTTT,CASSPHGGSPLHF
.,TRBD1,TRBV11-3,TRBJ2-7,TGTGCCAGCAGCTCCTCCCGACAGGGAAAAGCCTACGAGCAGTACTTC,CASSSSRQGKAYEQYF
.,.,TRBV18,TRBJ1-1,TGTGCCAGCTCATCTTCCGTGGAGGCCACTGAAGCTTTCTTT,CASSSSVEATEAFF
.,TRBD1,TRBV14,TRBJ2-7,TGTGCCAGCAGCCCGGGACAGGATCTATACGAGCAGTACTTC,CASSPGQDLYEQYF
.,TRBD1,TRBV28,TRBJ2-7,TGTGCCAGCAGTTTGGATCGGACAGGAATTTCCTACGAGCAGTACTTC,CASSLDRTGISYEQYF
.,TRBD1,TRBV5-6,TRBJ2-1,TGTGCCAGCAGCTGGGGGGCAGGGGGCTTAGGTGAGCAGTTCTTC,CASSWGAGGLGEQFF
few,.,TRBV28,TRBJ2-5,TGTGCCAGCAGTCCAGACACCAGCCAAGAGACCCAGTACTTC,CASSPDTSQETQYF
.,TRBD1,TRBV5-1,TRBJ1-2,TGCGCCAGCAGCTCACAGGGGGCTCAATACTATGGCTACACCTTC,CASSSQGAQYYGYTF
.,.,TRBV6-1,TRBJ2-7,TGTGCCAGCAGAAGGGAGAGGTTGGGGATCGAGCAGTACTTC,CASRRERLGIEQYF
.,.,TRBV4-1,TRBJ2-3,TGCGCCAGCAGGCCCCCAGGGGTCACAGATACGCAGTATTTT,CASRPPGVTDTQYF
.,TRBD2,TRBV19,TRBJ2-1,TGTGCCAGTAGTATTATCGGGGGGGACCACGATGAGCAGTTCTTC,CASSIIGGDHDEQFF
.,TRBD1,TRBV29-1,TRBJ1-5,TGCAGCGCCCTGACAGGGGCCAACAATCAGCCCCAGCATTTT,CSALTGANNQPQHF
.,.,TRBV7-9,TRBJ1-1,TGTGCCAGCAGCTTAGGGGCAGCTGAAGCTTTCTTT,CASSLGAAEAFF
few,.,TRBV28,TRBJ1-2,TGTGCCAGCAGTTCTGGGGGGGCTAACTATGGCTACACCTTC,CASSSGGANYGYTF
.,.,TRBV28,TRBJ2-5,TGTGCCAGCAGTTTATTATCAGAGACCCAGTACTTC,CASSLLSETQYF
.,.,TRBV25-1,TRBJ2-1,TGTGCCAGCAGTGGACTGACCTCCTACAATGAGCAGTTCTTC,CASSGLTSYNEQFF
.,TRBD1,TRBV7-9,TRBJ1-6,TGTGCCAGCATGGGACAGGGCGGGTCACCCCTCCACTTT,CASMGQGGSPLHF
.,.,TRBV28,TRBJ1-1,TGTGCCAGTACTCGAACCGGGACACCAAACACTGAAGCTTTCTTT,CASTRTGTPNTEAFF
.,TRBD1,TRBV7-2,TRBJ1-6,TGTGCCAGCAGCTTAGACAGGGGGGGCTCACCCCTCCACTTT,CASSLDRGGSPLHF
.,.,TRBV2,TRBJ2-1,TGTGCCAGCAGTAGGGGCCGGGAGAGCTACAATGAGCAGTTCTTC,CASSRGRESYNEQFF
.,.,TRBV6-4,TRBJ1-1,TGTGCCAGCAACCCCAGGGAGGTGAACACTGAAGCTTTCTTT,CASNPREVNTEAFF
few,.,TRBV6-5,TRBJ1-3,TGTGCCAGCAGTTACTCGGGGGCGCAGAACACCATATATTTT,CASSYSGAQNTIYF
.,TRBD2,TRBV7-2,TRBJ2-7,TGTGCCAGCAGGGGCAGCGGGACCCTCTCCTACGAGCAGTACTTC,CASRGSGTLSYEQYF
.,.,TRBV5-1,TRBJ1-1,TGCGCCAGCAGCTTGTTTGGGAGTATGACTGAAGCTTTCTTT,CASSLFGSMTEAFF
.,TRBD1,TRBV14,TRBJ1-2,TGTGCCAGCAGCCAAGATCCAGGGGGTGGCTACACCTTC,CASSQDPGGGYTF
.,TRBD2,TRBV28,TRBJ2-3,TGTGCCAGCAGTGGATTAGCGGGCCCAAGCACAGATACGCAGTATTTT,CASSGLAGPSTDTQYF
.,TRBD1,TRBV28,TRBJ1-2,TGTGCCAGCAGCAACGGGGACAGGGTCTATGGCTACACCTTC,CASSNGDRVYGYTF
few,.,TRBV5-4,TRBJ2-1,TGTGCCAGCAGCTCCCCTCAGGGGGGTCAAAAGCAGTTCTTC,CASSSPQGGQKQFF